This TCR beta chain was documented in a study of beta chain features in type 1 diabetes. Findings and limits, study-wide: A moderate, significant TCRB CDR3 shortening appeared in type 1 diabetes across four CD4+ subsets. For patients, the naive, central memory and Treg TCRB repertoires appeared more alike than for healthy donors.

Since all of the isolated RNA was reverse transcribed, expressed TCRB transcripts were what got sequenced. Clones were read by immunoSEQ multiplex PCR, and TCRdb kept only the in-frame ones, dropping some. This sample has a few hundred thousand clones, with under 20% found just once. With 3 bases clipped from V and 3 bases from J, the junction kept 7 bases outside the gene matches. The CDR3 consists of 15 residues. Germline CDR1 and CDR2: SGDLS and YYNGEE. On this clone itself: The antigen is unknown.

Sequencing was done on a sample of naive CD4+ T cells from blood. The chain uses TRBV9 and TRBJ2-3; 7 bases are shared with TRBD1. The sequence was collected from a man younger than 40 with type 1 diabetes. CDR3 protein: CASSGQTGITDTQYF. CDR3 DNA: TGTGCCAGCAGCGGCCAGACAGGGATAACAGATACGCAGTATTTT.